Listed here are 11 T cell receptor beta chains from one sample, sequenced in a study of regulatory T cells in long-lasting Graves disease. The time point was: newly diagnosed GD, antithyroid drugs for less than 3 months. RNA isolated from PBMCs was used to make the TCR library. For TCR beta, libraries came from iRepertoire HTBI primers and Arm-PCR of CDR3 regions. TCRdb re-derived calls from the multiplex PCR reads in MiXCR, one entry per CDR3 protein. The table records hundreds of thousands of distinct CDR3 sequences, over 15% of them present only once. This sample also belongs to another study, concerning T cells in Graves' hyperthyroidism and ophthalmopathy.

The starting material was peripheral blood mononuclear cells (PBMCs), obtained at new diagnosis, from a patient treated with antithyroid drugs. Every receptor here comes from a man aged 35 to 55 with Graves disease.

This clonotype was recorded at least ten times. The V call is TRBV28, the J call TRBJ2-4; 11 bases are shared with TRBD1. This CDR3 region has 13 residues. CDR1 and CDR2 from the germline V gene are MDHEN and SYDVKM. Trimming removed 8 bases from V and 6 bases from J; junction bases left unmatched: 3. CDR3 DNA: TGTGCCAGCTTGGGACAGGGGGTAAACATTCAGTACTTC. Translating gives CASLGQGVNIQYF.

The rearrangement joins TRBV5-1 to TRBJ1-2; D not resolved. V was shortened by 5 bases and J by 5 bases, with 13 bases between the two germline ends. Germline V gene sequence: CDR1 SGHRS, CDR2 YFSETQ. The CDR3 extends over 13 amino acids. The CDR3 DNA reads TGCGCCAGCAGTGAGGAAGTGGAATATGGCTACACCTTC. Encoded protein: CASSEEVEYGYTF.

This clonotype has at least ten counts. This chain links TRBV2 with TRBJ1-5; D gene unclear. Trimming removed 7 bases from V and 9 bases from J, with 13 bases in between. Germline assignment: CDR1 SNHLY and CDR2 FYNNEI. This CDR3 region has 12 residues. CDR3 nucleotides: TGTGCCAGCACCTTGTTAGATGGGCCCCAGCATTTT. It encodes CASTLLDGPQHF.

This clonotype occurred many times. The CDR3 DNA follows: TGTGCCAGCAGTTACGGTAGCGGGGGGGCGTTGGAGACCCAGTACTTC. It encodes CASSYGSGGALETQYF. V gene TRBV6-2 or TRBV6-3 combines with J gene TRBJ2-5; TRBD2 matches at 11 bases. Germline trimming cut 2 bases from V and 5 bases from J; bases unmatched to any gene: 7. The CDR3 sequence is 16 residues long. Germline V gene lookup returns CDR1 MNHEY and CDR2 SVGEGT.

In DNA form, the CDR3 reads TGCAGTGCTAGAGACAGAGACGAGCAGTACTTC. The encoded protein is CSARDRDEQYF. This chain connects TRBV20-1 to TRBJ2-7, with D unclear. The CDR3 is made up of 11 amino acids. V shed 0 bases and J shed 5 bases, with 5 bases lying between them. The germline V gene has CDR1 DFQATT and CDR2 SNEGSKA (reference sequence).

There are many counts of this clonotype. The V call is TRBV5-5, the J call TRBJ2-1; 8 bases line up with TRBD2. Trimming at V came to 3 bases and at J to 9 bases, leaving 11 bases not matched to a gene. The CDR3 loop spans 15 amino acids. The germline V gene encodes CDR1 SGHKS and CDR2 YYEKEE (reference sequence). This CDR3 reads CASSWTGTRVAEQFF. CDR3 nucleotides: TGTGCCAGCAGCTGGACCGGGACTAGGGTCGCTGAGCAGTTCTTC.

This clonotype was observed at least ten times. The chain has TRBV2 and TRBJ2-3; no clear D gene. Germline V lookup: CDR1 SNHLY, CDR2 FYNNEI. Trimming removed 5 bases from V and 4 bases from J, with 13 bases in between. This CDR3 is built from 14 residues. The CDR3 is CASSRVLRADTQYF. The CDR3 DNA follows: TGTGCCAGCAGTCGGGTCCTCCGCGCAGATACGCAGTATTTT. Full variable domain (missing parts from reference TRBV2 and TRBJ2-3): EPEVTQTPSHQVTQMGQEVILRCVPISNHLYFYWYRQILGQKVEFLVSFYNNEISEKSEIFDDQFSVERPDGSNFTLKIRSTKLEDSAMYFCASSRVLRADTQYFGPGTRLTVL.

The chain employs TRBV5-4 and TRBJ2-3, with D maybe TRBD2 (7 bases). The CDR3 is 15 residues long. With 4 bases removed from V and 0 bases from J, the gap between germline ends came to 12 bases. The germline V gene has CDR1 SGHNT and CDR2 YYREEE (reference sequence). In DNA form, the CDR3 reads TGTGCCAGCAGCCCCGGGGGGCCAAGCACAGATACGCAGTATTTT. Its translation is CASSPGGPSTDTQYF.

This clonotype turned up a few times. This chain joins TRBV19 and TRBJ2-7; no definite D call. Trimming stripped 4 bases from V and 0 bases from J, with 16 bases between. This CDR3 has 16 amino acids. Germline V gives CDR1 LNHDA, CDR2 SQIVND (reference sequence). CDR3 nucleotides: TGTGCCAGTAGTAGGATAGGAGCCGCGCGCTCCTACGAGCAGTACTTC. Translated, it gives CASSRIGAARSYEQYF.

This clonotype has a count of ten or more. This chain links TRBV20-1 with TRBJ2-7; the match to TRBD2 covers 9 bases. The trim removed 1 base at V and 3 bases at J, leaving 7 bases unmatched. This CDR3 spans 15 amino acids. Germline CDR1 and CDR2: DFQATT and SNEGSKA (reference sequence). The CDR3: CSARALAGADYEQYF. The CDR3 bases are TGCAGTGCTAGAGCCTTAGCGGGGGCCGACTACGAGCAGTACTTC.

The chain employs TRBV6-2 or TRBV6-3 and TRBJ2-5; possible D gene TRBD2, 5 bases. The CDR3 spans 12 residues. V lost 6 bases and J lost 5, with 10 bases in between. Germline V gene lookup returns CDR1 MNHEY and CDR2 SVGEGT. CDR3 loop: CASSRTGETQYF. CDR3 coding DNA: TGTGCCAGCAGCCGGACTGGGGAGACCCAGTACTTC.